Listed below are T cell receptor beta chains from one sample, sequenced in a study of blood T cell repertoires in COVID-19. The protocol was immunoSEQ multiplex PCR, while the TCRdb copy is restricted to in-frame clones and leaves out a portion. The table records almost 55,000 clones, over 80% of them present only once. The sample comprised peripheral blood. The receptors were sampled from a human donor in a cohort sampled during active COVID-19. The CDR3 runs from the conserved cysteine through the conserved F or W.

len,v_gene,CDR3aa
18,TRBV19,CASSLWGSSISGANVLTF
16,TRBV7-2,CASSRSGGSNTGELFF
13,TRBV5-4,CASSLAGVHTIYF
16,TRBV18,CASSPGTSGSTDTQYF
15,TRBV7-2,CASSLRRGGNTEAFF
15,TRBV7-2,CASSYGTGRTDTQYF
14,TRBV6-2/TRBV6-3,CASGLAVEPYGYTF
13,TRBV5-6,CASRTGIGYGYTF
16,TRBV27,CASSLERTSGQETQYF
16,TRBV4-2,CASSPELTEYTGELFF
16,TRBV7-7,CASSPGGRLTYNEQFF
16,TRBV11-2,CASSKLAGGITDTQYF
13,TRBV5-6,CASSSGTANEQFF
15,TRBV18,CASSPGTGSSYGYTF
17,TRBV6-2/TRBV6-3,CASSSVVAGGPGDTQYF
16,TRBV5-1,CASRPGLAGGSDTQYF
15,TRBV27,CASSLQGQGYTEAFF
15,TRBV18,CASSLAGQLNTEAFF
12,TRBV10-3,CAIGGHLYEQYF
14,TRBV25-1,CASSAPGHDQPQHF
13,TRBV28,CAGGTAQDTEAFF
16,TRBV3-1/TRBV3-2,CASSHRGVSGANVLTF
18,TRBV21-1,CASSKEGRKKANTGELFF
15,TRBV6-5,CASSRDRVSGNTIYF
13,TRBV5-5,CASSSRQDYGYTF
12,TRBV30,CAWEDRFTEAFF
15,TRBV6-2/TRBV6-3,CASSPGQGHTYEQYF
16,TRBV18,CASSPGGQGVFQPQHF
16,TRBV7-2,CASSFTRDRGSYEQYF
15,TRBV11-2,CASSSRGGYTGELFF
17,TRBV5-1,CASSLEALSSYNSPLHF
13,TRBV11-1,CASSFVKNTEAFF
14,TRBV5-1,CASSPEGGNSPLHF
15,TRBV6-2/TRBV6-3,CASSYPQGFADTQYF
15,TRBV6-5,CASRHRGQPNSPLHF
14,TRBV18,CASSPPDRTDTQYF
12,TRBV29-1,CSVEGLVNEQFF
12,TRBV28,CASSRGPGQGNF
15,TRBV19,CASTPGQVTNYGYTF
13,TRBV19,CASSLTGKETQYF
12,TRBV3-1/TRBV3-2,CASSPRSYEQYF
15,TRBV7-9,CASSRDNSENSPLHF
13,TRBV7-9,CASSLDAGKGYTF
15,TRBV7-9,CASSFWLARQETQYF
15,TRBV6-2/TRBV6-3,CASSAHTGAPYGYTF
15,TRBV9,CASSATGGYRNGYTF
13,TRBV6-5,CASAQNRFQPQHF
15,TRBV6-5,CASSYSMVSGNTIYF
15,TRBV5-6,CASSLRQLSSYEQYF
15,TRBV5-6,CASSWGQGGYNEQFF
14,TRBV30,CAWSQRGAGDTQYF
16,TRBV5-4,CATTGRTTFSTDTQYF
14,TRBV10-3,CAIRSPGNTGELFF
12,TRBV29-1,CSVAGSNYGYTF
15,TRBV5-6,CASSLVQGDNSPLHF